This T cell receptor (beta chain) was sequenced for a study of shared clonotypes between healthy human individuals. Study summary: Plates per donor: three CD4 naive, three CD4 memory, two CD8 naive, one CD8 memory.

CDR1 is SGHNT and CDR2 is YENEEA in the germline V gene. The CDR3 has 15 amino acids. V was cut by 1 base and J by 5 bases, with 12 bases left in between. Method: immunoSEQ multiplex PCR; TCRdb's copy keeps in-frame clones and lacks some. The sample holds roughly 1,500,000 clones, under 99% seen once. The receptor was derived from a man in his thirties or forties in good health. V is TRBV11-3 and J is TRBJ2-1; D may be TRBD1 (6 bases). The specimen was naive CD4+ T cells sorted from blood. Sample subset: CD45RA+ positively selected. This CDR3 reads CASSLVAGQNNEQFF. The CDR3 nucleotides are TGTGCCAGCAGCTTAGTTGCCGGACAGAACAATGAGCAGTTCTTC.